This T cell receptor (beta chain) was captured in a study of PD-L1 blockade in urothelial cancer (dated by TCRdb to 2015 to 2018). For context, the study as a whole: Every patient began therapy at some point between 2013 and 2015 and was given atezolizumab 1,200 mg intravenously every 3 weeks. Pretreatment tumor samples, along with matched peripheral blood collected serially before and after atezolizumab treatment, underwent TCR sequencing. The study was an exploratory multi-omic analysis of somatic, immune and clinical correlates of response to PD-L1 blockade with atezolizumab in urothelial cancer. In the same patients, pretreatment tumors underwent whole exome sequencing and RNA sequencing in addition to TCR sequencing. Durable clinical benefit was achieved by nine patients but not by the remaining 20. Patients had an ECOG performance status of 0 or 1 and had received between 0 and 3 prior chemotherapy regimens. About 85% of the roughly 29 patients were identified as males with urothelial cancer of bladder origin, and a prior smoking history was reported by 18 of 29 patients. Durable clinical benefit was defined as progression-free survival longer than 6 months, and TCR features were also tested against progression-free and overall survival. Around 30 patients had pretreatment blood TCR-seq, around 25 had at least one posttreatment blood collection, and around 25 had tumor TCR-seq. Blood samples were analyzed at 3 weeks after treatment start (second dose) and at 6 weeks after treatment start. Blood samples gave median yields of about 140,000 T cells and 65,000 to 85,000 unique TCRs, along with a median clonality of approximately 0.084. Results the study describes overall, beyond this receptor: Greater expansion of tumor-associated TCR clones in peripheral blood 3 weeks after the start of treatment was observed in patients with durable benefit (n of about 21, p = 0.022). Improved progression-free and overall survival was found to be associated with pretreatment peripheral blood TCR clonality below the median. Because the sample size was small (n of about 30) and many exploratory analyses were performed, the results are intended to be hypothesis-generating.

Synthetic TCR analog templates were spiked into each PCR so that absolute template abundance could be estimated from read counts. TCRbeta CDR3 regions were amplified from genomic DNA with bias-controlled V and J gene primers using the immunoSEQ assay. Sequencing of rearranged TCRbeta segments was performed at approximately 20X coverage. In the source study's methods: Sequencing errors were corrected by clustering and CDR3s were annotated against IMGT to assign V, D and J genes. Out-of-frame and stop-codon sequences were excluded, and only productive TCRbeta rearrangements were used in downstream analyses. To compute clonality, Shannon entropy was normalized by the log of the number of unique productive sequences and then subtracted from one. Clones differing between time points or between blood and tumor were identified by Fisher's exact test with Benjamini-Hochberg correction at adjusted p below 0.01. Sourced from immuneACCESS, this table was stored by TCRdb with only in-frame sequences that have V and J called. A share of the clones is absent; for the studies checked, an unresolved V gene accounts for under half, and the remainder has no known explanation. Clone size and the V and J calls come from that table; the DNA yielded D and trimming. The sample table contains approximately 110,000 clones; only one count was recorded for approximately 86% of them. 2.4% of the sample comes from the top ten.

The cohort comprised around 31 patients with locally advanced or metastatic urothelial carcinoma treated at Memorial Sloan Kettering on a trial protocol. Peripheral blood mononuclear cells were collected pretreatment and during treatment, with between 1 and 8 total time points obtained per patient. The Qiagen DNeasy Blood extraction kit was used to purify genomic DNA from total PBMCs and tumor samples. PBMCs were collected pretreatment and during treatment, and were isolated and stored as previously described. For this clone: Its antigen specificity is not known. No qualities accompany the bases; no much larger clone lies one base away.

The sequence was obtained from a man aged 50 or older with urothelial cancer. Material: PBMCs, obtained around atezolizumab (anti-PD-L1) treatment.

The nucleotide sequence reads as follows: TGTGCCAGCATGGGTGGGGGGGATGAAAAACTGTTTTTT. This codes for CASMGGGDEKLFF. The V and J segments used are TRBV28 and TRBJ1-4; a weak D assignment points to TRBD1 (5 bases agree). The CDR1 and CDR2 encoded by the germline V gene are MDHEN and SYDVKM. V gives up 7 bases and J gives up 6 bases, and the segment between their germline ends measures 12 bases. Measured from the cysteine to the phenylalanine, the CDR3 is 13 residues long. Only the CDR3 DNA is retained, 39 bases long and in frame from the first base.